This section outlines one T cell receptor (beta chain) sequence together with its context. This record comes from a study of cytomegalovirus exposure and HLA in healthy donors. The CDR3 consists of 16 residues. With V trimmed by 6 bases and J by 8 bases, 10 bases remained unmatched. Germline lookup yields CDR1 MNHEY and CDR2 SMNVEV (reference sequence). Both 60 Vbeta primers and 13 Jbeta primers went into the PCR. Sequencing was performed with immunoSEQ multiplex PCR; in TCRdb, only in-frame clones are kept and a portion is missing. This sample has about 130,000 clones, with 74% found just once. Sequenced input: PBMCs. V gene TRBV27 combines with J gene TRBJ2-1; TRBD2 matches 13 bases. This clonotype was sampled from a male donor in good health and CMV-seronegative. CDR3 in DNA: TGTGCCAGCAGCTCTCCTACTAGCGGGGGGGTCTATGAGCAGTTCTTC. Translated, it gives CASSSPTSGGVYEQFF.